Below are 11 T cell receptor beta chains sequenced from a single sample in a study of T cells in Graves' hyperthyroidism and ophthalmopathy. The investigators amplified TCR beta CDR3 regions from RNA transcripts. First-round RT-PCR of the TCR CDR3 relied on the HTBI primer set. Via MiXCR, TCRdb re-called the multiplex PCR reads, giving one row per CDR3 protein. This sample carries over 350,000 distinct CDR3 sequences, about 18% of them seen once, and the ten largest clones take 40%. Sequencing used blood. These receptors all come from a man aged 18 to 29 with Graves' ophthalmopathy.

This clonotype was observed at least ten times. The V call is TRBV7-9, the J call TRBJ1-1; possibly TRBD1 for D (5 bases). Trimming removed 1 base from V and 1 base from J, with 16 bases in between. The CDR3 length is 17 residues. Per germline, CDR1 SEHNR and CDR2 FQNEAQ (reference sequence). The DNA of the CDR3 is TGTGCCAGCAGCTTAGTCGCGACATCCGACAGGAACACTGAAGCTTTCTTT. Translation gives CASSLVATSDRNTEAFF.

The chain links TRBV4-1 to TRBJ1-5; 10 bases fit TRBD1. This CDR3 has 17 residues. Trimming took 0 bases from V and 4 from J; bases not matched to a gene: 6. Per germline, CDR1 MGHRA and CDR2 YSYEKL. The CDR3 loop reads CASSQDVGQGVNQPQHF. The CDR3 coding sequence is TGCGCCAGCAGCCAAGACGTCGGACAGGGGGTAAATCAGCCCCAGCATTTT.

In its sample, this clonotype was seen many times. The CDR3 DNA is TGTGCCAGCAGTGCGAATGCAGATACGCAGTATTTT. The encoded protein is CASSANADTQYF. The V call is TRBV2, the J call TRBJ2-3; no clear D gene. This CDR3 has 12 residues. Germline values: CDR1 SNHLY, CDR2 FYNNEI. With 4 bases removed from V and 4 bases from J, the gap between germline ends came to 6 bases.

This chain connects TRBV15 to TRBJ1-1; D gene unclear. Germline V lookup: CDR1 LNHNV, CDR2 YYDKDF (reference sequence). Trimming pared 0 bases from V and 7 bases from J, leaving 15 bases between. This CDR3 is 15 amino acids long. The CDR3 here is CATSRDLGSRHEAFF. CDR3 coding DNA: TGTGCCACCAGCAGAGATCTGGGCAGCAGACATGAAGCTTTCTTT.

The gene calls are TRBV6-2 or TRBV6-3 and TRBJ1-4; a weak D match, TRBD1 (5 bases). This CDR3 spans 13 amino acids. Germline lookup yields CDR1 MNHEY and CDR2 SVGEGT. V was trimmed by 7 bases and J by 7 bases, leaving 13 bases between them. Here the CDR3 reads CASIRAAGEKLFF. DNA for the CDR3: TGTGCCAGCATCAGGGCAGCGGGTGAAAAACTGTTTTTT.

This clonotype was seen repeatedly, ten times or more. The chain links TRBV7-2 to TRBJ1-1; D unresolved. Per the germline V gene, CDR1 is SGHTA and CDR2 is FQGNSA. CDR3 length: 15 residues. The V end lost 5 bases, the J end lost 6 bases, and 19 bases lay between the germline ends. In DNA, the CDR3 is TGTGCCAGCAGCCCCCACCCAGGAACCGTCGCTGAAGCTTTCTTT. Its protein product is CASSPHPGTVAEAFF.

This chain links TRBV6-1 with TRBJ2-1; maybe TRBD1 (6 bases). The ends were cut back, 6 bases at V and 5 bases at J, with 17 bases in the middle. In germline, CDR1 is MNHNS, CDR2 SASEGT. The CDR3 length is 15 residues. The DNA for the CDR3 is TGTGCCAGCAGGACTACCTACCCAGGGGACAATGAGCAGTTCTTC. Encoded protein: CASRTTYPGDNEQFF.

At least ten counts were recorded for this clonotype. The chain uses TRBV3-1 and TRBJ1-4; D is perhaps TRBD1 (5 bases). Per germline, CDR1 LGHDT and CDR2 YNNKEL (reference sequence). This CDR3 has 15 amino acids. The V end lost 0 bases, the J end lost 8 bases, and 13 bases lay between the germline ends. The CDR3 region is CASSQDPGVGEKLFF. The CDR3 region has the DNA TGTGCCAGCAGCCAAGATCCGGGGGTTGGAGAAAAACTGTTTTTT. The full variable domain, completed using reference TRBV3-1 and TRBJ1-4, is DTAVSQTPKYLVTQMGNDKSIKCEQNLGHDTMYWYKQDSKKFLKIMFSYNNKELIINETVPNRFSPKSPDKAHLNLHINSLELGDSAVYFCASSQDPGVGEKLFFGSGTQLSVL.

The V call is TRBV5-1, the J call TRBJ2-1, with TRBD2 matching over 8 bases. The CDR3 spans 16 residues. CDR1 and CDR2 (germline): SGHRS, YFSETQ. J gave up 8 bases and V 0 bases, and 10 bases lay outside the gene matches. The CDR3 loop is CASSLGLGGRSDEQFF. The CDR3 DNA reads as TGCGCCAGCAGCTTGGGTCTAGGCGGGAGGTCCGATGAGCAGTTCTTC.

This chain connects TRBV7-2 to TRBJ2-3; 9 nucleotides align to TRBD2. CDR1 is SGHTA, CDR2 FQGNSA, per germline. V lost 4 bases and J lost 3; bases outside the gene matches: 5. This CDR3 is built from 15 residues. CDR3 in DNA: TGTGCCAGCAGCTGGCGGGGGGGGCTAACAGATACGCAGTATTTT. This encodes CASSWRGGLTDTQYF.

This clonotype was observed a handful of times. The genes are TRBV7-3 and TRBJ2-1; D remains ambiguous. The germline V gene has CDR1 SGHTA and CDR2 FQGTGA. The CDR3 has 16 residues. V dropped 5 bases and J dropped 0 bases, with 14 bases sitting between them. The CDR3 spells CASSTRLPSSYNEQFF. The DNA of the CDR3 is TGTGCCAGCAGCACGAGACTCCCGAGCTCCTACAATGAGCAGTTCTTC.